This T cell receptor beta chain was observed in a study of CD8+ T cells in alopecia areata. The study, taken as a whole, reports: Many expanded lesional clones persisted in scalp and blood during tofacitinib. Tofacitinib significantly lowered scalp clonality and expanded CD8+ clones among the top 100.

The sequencing template was cDNA reverse transcribed from extracted RNA. Sequencing used immunoSEQ multiplex PCR; TCRdb keeps in-frame clones, though not all of them. The data show approximately 280,000 clones, roughly 60% seen once. About this clone itself: As yet, its antigen is unknown.

As for treatment: oral pan-JAK inhibitor, 5-10 mg twice daily. V dropped 2 bases and J dropped 5 bases, with 16 bases sitting between them. This CDR3 has 15 residues. The germline V gene encodes CDR1 GTSNPN and CDR2 SVGIG (reference sequence). The source material was CD4+ T cells sorted from blood, sampled at week 24, from a patient treated with tofacitinib. The J gene is TRBJ1-5, the V gene TRBV30; no firm D call. The origin of this receptor is a human donor with alopecia areata. The DNA for the CDR3 is TGTGCCTGGAGTCCACCCGGGCCGCGGGATCAGCCCCAGCATTTT. Protein: CAWSPPGPRDQPQHF.